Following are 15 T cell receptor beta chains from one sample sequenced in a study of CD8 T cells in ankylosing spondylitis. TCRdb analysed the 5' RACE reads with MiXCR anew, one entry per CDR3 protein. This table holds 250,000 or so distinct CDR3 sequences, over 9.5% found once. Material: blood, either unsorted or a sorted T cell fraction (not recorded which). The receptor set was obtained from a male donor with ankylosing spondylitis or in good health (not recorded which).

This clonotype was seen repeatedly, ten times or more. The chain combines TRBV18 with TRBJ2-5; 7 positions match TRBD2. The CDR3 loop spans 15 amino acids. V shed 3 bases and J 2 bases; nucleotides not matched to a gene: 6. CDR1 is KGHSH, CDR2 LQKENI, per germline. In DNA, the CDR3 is TGTGCCAGCTCACCGTCGGGGGGACTTCAAGAGACCCAGTACTTC. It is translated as CASSPSGGLQETQYF.

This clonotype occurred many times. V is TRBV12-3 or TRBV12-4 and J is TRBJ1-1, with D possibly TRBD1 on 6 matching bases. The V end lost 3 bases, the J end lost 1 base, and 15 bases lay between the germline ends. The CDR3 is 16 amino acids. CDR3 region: CASSFQGRVGNTEAFF. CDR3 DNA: TGTGCCAGCAGTTTCCAGGGGCGCGTTGGGAACACTGAAGCTTTCTTT.

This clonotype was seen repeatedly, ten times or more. The CDR3 reads CASSQTSGSLTGELFF. The CDR3 DNA reads as TGTGCCAGCAGCCAAACGTCGGGCAGCCTTACCGGGGAGCTGTTTTTT. The J gene is TRBJ2-2, the V gene TRBV4-2; no reliable D call. Germline V lookup: CDR1 LGHNA, CDR2 YNFKEQ. V was trimmed by 2 bases and J by 5 bases, leaving 15 bases between them. The CDR3 totals 16 residues.

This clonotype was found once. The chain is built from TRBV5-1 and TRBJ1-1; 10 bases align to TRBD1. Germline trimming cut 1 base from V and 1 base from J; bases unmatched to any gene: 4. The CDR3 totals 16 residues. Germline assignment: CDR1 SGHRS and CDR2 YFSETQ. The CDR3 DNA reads TGCGCCAGCAGCTTGCGGACAGGGGGAAGGAACACTGAAGCTTTCTTT. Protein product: CASSLRTGGRNTEAFF.

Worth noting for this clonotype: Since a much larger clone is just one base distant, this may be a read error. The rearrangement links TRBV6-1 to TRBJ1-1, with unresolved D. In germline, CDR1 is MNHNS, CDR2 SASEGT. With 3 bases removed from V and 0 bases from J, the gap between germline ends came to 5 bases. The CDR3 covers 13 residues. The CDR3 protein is CASSDLVNTEAFF. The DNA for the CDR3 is TGTGCCAGCAGTGATTTGGTGAACACTGAAGCTTTCTTT.

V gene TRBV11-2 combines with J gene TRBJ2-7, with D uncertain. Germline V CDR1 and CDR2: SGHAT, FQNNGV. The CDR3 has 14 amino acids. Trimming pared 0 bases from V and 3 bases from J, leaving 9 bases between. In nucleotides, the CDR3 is TGTGCCAGCAGCTTAGATCTGGGAAACTACGAGCAGTACTTC. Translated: CASSLDLGNYEQYF.

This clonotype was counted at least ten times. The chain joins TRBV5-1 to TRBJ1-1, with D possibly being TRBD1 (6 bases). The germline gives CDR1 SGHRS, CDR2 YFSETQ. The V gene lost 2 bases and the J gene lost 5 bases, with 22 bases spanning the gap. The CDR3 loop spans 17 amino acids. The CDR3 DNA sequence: TGCGCCAGCAGCTTTATGTACAGGGCTGCCCTAGGAACTGAAGCTTTCTTT. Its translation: CASSFMYRAALGTEAFF.

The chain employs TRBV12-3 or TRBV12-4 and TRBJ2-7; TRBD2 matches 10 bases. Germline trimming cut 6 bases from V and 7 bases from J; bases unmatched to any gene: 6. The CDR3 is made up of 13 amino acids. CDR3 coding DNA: TGTGCCAGCAGAACCCTAGCGGGGGTGGAGCAGTACTTC. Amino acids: CASRTLAGVEQYF.

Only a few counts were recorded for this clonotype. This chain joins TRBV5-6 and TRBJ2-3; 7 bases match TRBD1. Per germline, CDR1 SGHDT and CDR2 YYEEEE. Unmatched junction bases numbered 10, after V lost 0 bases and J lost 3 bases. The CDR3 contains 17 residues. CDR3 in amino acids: CASSLGVTPGQTDTQYF. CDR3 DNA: TGTGCCAGCAGCTTGGGGGTGACACCGGGACAGACAGATACGCAGTATTTT.

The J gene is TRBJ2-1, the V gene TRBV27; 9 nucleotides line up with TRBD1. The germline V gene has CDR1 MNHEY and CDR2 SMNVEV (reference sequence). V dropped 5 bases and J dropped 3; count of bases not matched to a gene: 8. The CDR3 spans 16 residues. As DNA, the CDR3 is TGTGCCAGCAGTCCCCAGGACAGGGGCGTCTACAATGAGCAGTTCTTC. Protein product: CASSPQDRGVYNEQFF.

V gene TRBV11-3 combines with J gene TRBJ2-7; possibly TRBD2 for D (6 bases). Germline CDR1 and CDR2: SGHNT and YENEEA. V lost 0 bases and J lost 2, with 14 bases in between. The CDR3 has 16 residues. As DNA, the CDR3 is TGTGCCAGCAGCTTAGATCTCCGGGACTCTCCCTACGAGCAGTACTTC. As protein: CASSLDLRDSPYEQYF. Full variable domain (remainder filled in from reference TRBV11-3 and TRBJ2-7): EAGVVQSPRYKIIEKKQPVAFWCNPISGHNTLYWYLQNLGQGPELLIRYENEEAVDDSQLPKDRFSAERLKGVDSTLKIQPAELGDSAVYLCASSLDLRDSPYEQYFGPGTRLTVT.

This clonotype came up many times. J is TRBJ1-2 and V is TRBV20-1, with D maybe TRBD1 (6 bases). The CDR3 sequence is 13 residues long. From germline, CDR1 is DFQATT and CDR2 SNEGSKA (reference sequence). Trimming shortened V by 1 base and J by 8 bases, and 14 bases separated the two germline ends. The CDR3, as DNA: TGCAGTGCTAGAGGGCCAGGGGCGGAGGGCTACACCTTC. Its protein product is CSARGPGAEGYTF.

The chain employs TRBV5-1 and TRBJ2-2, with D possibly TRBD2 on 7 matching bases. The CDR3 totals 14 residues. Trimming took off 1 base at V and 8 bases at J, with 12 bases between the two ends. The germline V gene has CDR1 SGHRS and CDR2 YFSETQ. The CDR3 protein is CASSLTGGPGELFF. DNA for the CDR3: TGCGCCAGCAGCTTGACGGGGGGCCCTGGGGAGCTGTTTTTT.

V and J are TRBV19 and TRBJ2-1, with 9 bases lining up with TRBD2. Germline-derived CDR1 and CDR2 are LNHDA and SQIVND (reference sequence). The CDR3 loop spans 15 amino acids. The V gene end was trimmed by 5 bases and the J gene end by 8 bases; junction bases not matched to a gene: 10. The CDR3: CASSSPTSGYDEQFF. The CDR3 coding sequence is TGTGCCAGTAGTTCCCCGACTAGCGGTTACGATGAGCAGTTCTTC.

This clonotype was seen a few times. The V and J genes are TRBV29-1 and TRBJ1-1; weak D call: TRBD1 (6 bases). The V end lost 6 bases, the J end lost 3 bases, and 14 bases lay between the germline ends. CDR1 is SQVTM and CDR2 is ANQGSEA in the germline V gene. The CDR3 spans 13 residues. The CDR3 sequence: CSVWGALYTEAFF. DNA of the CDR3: TGCAGCGTATGGGGGGCTTTGTACACTGAAGCTTTCTTT.